This T cell receptor beta chain was recovered during a study of blood T cell repertoires in COVID-19. The CDR3 totals 16 residues. Germline values: CDR1 SGHNT, CDR2 YYREEE (reference sequence). With 4 bases clipped from V and 6 bases from J, the junction kept 12 bases outside the gene matches. Libraries were prepared by immunoSEQ multiplex PCR; TCRdb keeps only in-frame clonotypes and omits some of them. In the table there are 95,000 to 100,000 clones, around 93% of which are singletons. The TCR was taken from a man aged 50-59 years with acute or convalescent COVID-19. Sample: peripheral blood. The V gene is TRBV5-4, the J gene TRBJ2-5; 10 bases are a match to TRBD2. For the CDR3, the DNA is TGTGCCAGCAGCCCGGATTCTAGCGGGGGTCAGAAGACCCAGTACTTC. This gives the protein CASSPDSSGGQKTQYF. Variable domain in full (rest from reference TRBV5-4 and TRBJ2-5): ETGVTQSPTHLIKTRGQQVTLRCSSQSGHNTVSWYQQALGQGPQFIFQYYREEENGRGNFPPRFSGLQFPNYSSELNVNALELDDSALYLCASSPDSSGGQKTQYFGPGTRLLVL.